This section outlines one TCR beta chain sequence together with its context. This CDR3 comprises 13 residues. CDR1 is LGHDT, CDR2 YNNKEL, per germline (reference sequence). Trimming cost V 8 bases and J 6 bases; bases outside gene matches: 6. The data stem from a study of blood T cell repertoires in COVID-19. Looking at the study overall: The study drew acute and convalescent COVID-19 samples from the United States, Italy and Spain.

Study processing details: Cell counts per sample came from amplifying reference gene primers. TCRdb keeps only in-frame clones here, not all; method: immunoSEQ multiplex PCR. Clonal size and the V and J genes are those of that table, whereas D and trimming came from the DNA. The sample carries some 70,000 clones, more than 85% recorded once. Sample: peripheral blood. The TCR comes from a human donor with active COVID-19. The donor label of this sample is uncertain. V and J are TRBV3-1 (or the pseudogene TRBV3-2) and TRBJ2-5; TRBD2 agrees at 10 bases. CDR3 DNA: TGTGCCAGCGGGACTAGCGAGGGGAAGACCCAGTACTTC. Amino acids: CASGTSEGKTQYF.